This T cell receptor (delta chain) was captured by sequencing in a study of gamma-delta T cells after stem cell transplantation. With CATT, TCRdb re-called clones from the RT-PCR reads. Among approximately 16,000 delta-chain clones, about 9.8% were seen once, and the ten largest hold under 75%. This clone was recorded many times. The translation of this DNA and the TCRdb protein of a much larger clone differ at residue 9, probably owing to a read error; the protein shown here is translated from the DNA. This TCR was recovered from a human donor. It is not recorded whose cells these are; they may come from a transplant donor. The sample taken for sequencing was gamma-delta T cells.

This CDR3 reads CACDTVGERYTDKLIF. CDR3 nucleotide sequence: TGTGCCTGTGACACGGTGGGAGAACGGTACACCGATAAACTCATCTTT. The chain recombines TRDV2 with TRDJ1; D unclear. V was cut by 1 base and J by 0 bases, with 14 bases left in between. This CDR3 contains 16 residues. Germline V CDR1 and CDR2: GEAIGNYY, EKD.